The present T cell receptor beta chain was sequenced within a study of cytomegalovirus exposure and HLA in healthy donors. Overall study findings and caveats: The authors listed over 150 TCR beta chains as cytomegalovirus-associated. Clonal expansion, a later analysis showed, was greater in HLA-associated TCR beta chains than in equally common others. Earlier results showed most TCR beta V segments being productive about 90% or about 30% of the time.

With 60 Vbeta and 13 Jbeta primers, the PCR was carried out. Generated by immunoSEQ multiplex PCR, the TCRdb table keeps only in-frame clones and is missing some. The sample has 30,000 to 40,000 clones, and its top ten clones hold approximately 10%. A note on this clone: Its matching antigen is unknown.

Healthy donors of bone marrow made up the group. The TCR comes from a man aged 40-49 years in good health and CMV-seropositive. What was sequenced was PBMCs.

CDR3 DNA: TGTGCCAGCAGCTTAGAGGGCGGGAGCTGGGACGAGCAGTACTTC. Its translation: CASSLEGGSWDEQYF. The chain has TRBV11-1 and TRBJ2-7; the match to TRBD2 covers 7 bases. CDR3 size: 15 residues. The V gene end was trimmed by 1 base and the J gene end by 5 bases; junction bases not matched to a gene: 8. Germline lookup yields CDR1 SGHAT and CDR2 FQDESV (reference sequence).